This T cell receptor beta chain stems from a study of human versus mouse CDR3 diversity and MHC coevolution. This CDR3 has 13 residues. Germline V gene sequence: CDR1 LNHDA, CDR2 SQIVND (reference sequence). Trimming removed 6 bases at V and 2 bases at J, with 10 bases between. Only in-frame clones appear in the TCRdb table, and some are missing; sequencing was by immunoSEQ multiplex PCR. The sample holds some 80,000 clones, roughly 92% seen once. The TCR originated in a person aged 30-70 years in good health. The V and J genes are TRBV19 and TRBJ1-2; D is unclear. The sequenced material came from naive CD4+ T cells from blood. The sample's subset: CD45RO-negative CD62L-positive naive CD4 T cells. This CDR3 is CASSVQPNYGYTF. The CDR3 DNA sequence: TGTGCCAGTAGCGTACAGCCAAACTATGGCTACACCTTC.